This TCR beta chain appears in the sequencing data of a study of blood T cell repertoires in COVID-19. Across the whole study: The United States, Italy and Spain were the sources of the acute and convalescent COVID-19 samples. The cDNA or gDNA used as material had been derived from T cells, B-cell-depleted T cells, or PBMCs.

Patients of the Seattle cohort, enrolled during active infection, were followed longitudinally. Per the original methods: Amplification of reference gene primers was used by the study to estimate nucleated cell counts. Using immunoSEQ multiplex PCR, the repertoire was profiled, and TCRdb retains in-frame clones only, with some absent. That table supplies the V and J calls and clone size; D and trimming were determined from the DNA. In the table there are 80,000 or so clones, approximately 85% of which are singletons. This TCR was sampled from a man aged 50 or older with COVID-19, enrolled during active disease. The sample consisted of peripheral blood.

CDR3 bases: TGCGCCAGCAGCCCAGCACTAGCGCTTGACAATGAGCAGTTCTTC. Residues: CASSPALALDNEQFF. The chain employs TRBV5-1 and TRBJ2-1; TRBD2 matches 7 bases. Trimming removed 4 bases from V and 5 bases from J; junction bases left unmatched: 9. CDR3 size: 15 residues. Per germline, CDR1 SGHRS and CDR2 YFSETQ.